This T cell receptor (beta chain) was obtained from a study of regulatory T cells in long-lasting Graves disease. Arm-PCR of CDR3 regions and iRepertoire HTBI primers were used to build TCR beta libraries. TCRdb re-called the multiplex PCR reads with MiXCR, one entry per CDR3 protein. Among some 300,000 distinct CDR3 sequences listed, around a fifth were seen once. The time point here: persistent/refractory GD, antithyroid drugs over 5 years with positive TRAb. PBMC RNA was the source of the TCR library. With V trimmed by 4 bases and J by 3 bases, 5 bases remained unmatched. CDR1 SGHRS and CDR2 YFSETQ come from the germline V gene. This CDR3 is 15 amino acids long.

The chain uses TRBV5-1 and TRBJ2-1; 9 bases line up with TRBD2. Sequencing was performed on peripheral blood mononuclear cells (PBMCs), taken when the disease was refractory, from a patient treated with antithyroid drugs. The TCR sequence derives from a female donor with Graves disease. The CDR3 DNA reads as TGCGCCAGCAGCACCGAACTAGCGGGCTACAATGAGCAGTTCTTC. This encodes CASSTELAGYNEQFF.